The 17 T cell receptor beta chains in this list originate from one sample, sequenced in a study of blood T cell repertoires in COVID-19. Clones were read by immunoSEQ multiplex PCR, and TCRdb kept only the in-frame ones, dropping some. Of more than 250,000 clones in the sample, approximately 87% were seen once. The material sequenced was peripheral blood. The receptors derive from a human donor in a cohort sampled during active COVID-19.

The chain combines TRBV5-1 with TRBJ2-3; the D gene is possibly TRBD1 (7 bases). This CDR3 is 15 amino acids long. Germline CDR1 and CDR2: SGHRS and YFSETQ. V lost 1 base and J lost 4, with 13 bases in between. In nucleotides, the CDR3 is TGCGCCAGCAGCTTGTCCAGGGGGGCTGCAGATACGCAGTATTTT. Residues: CASSLSRGAADTQYF. The full variable domain, with the rest looked up from reference TRBV5-1 and TRBJ2-3, is KAGVTQTPRYLIKTRGQQVTLSCSPISGHRSVSWYQQTPGQGLQFLFEYFSETQRNKGNFPGRFSGRQFSNSRSEMNVSTLELGDSALYLCASSLSRGAADTQYFGPGTRLTVL.

J is TRBJ2-4 and V is TRBV6-5, with TRBD1 as a possible D gene (6 bases). Germline lookup yields CDR1 MNHEY and CDR2 SVGAGI. The V end was cut by 6 bases, the J end by 9 bases, with 12 bases between. This CDR3 has 12 amino acids. CDR3 nucleotide sequence: TGTGCCAGCAGGGGTTGGGGGCGCATTCAGTACTTC. This sequence encodes CASRGWGRIQYF.

J is TRBJ2-5 and V is TRBV5-1; D remains ambiguous. The CDR3 spans 15 residues. Per germline, CDR1 SGHRS and CDR2 YFSETQ. Trimming pared 4 bases from V and 1 base from J, leaving 14 bases between. CDR3 DNA sequence: TGCGCCAGCAGCCCAACCCCGACGGGCCAAGAGACCCAGTACTTC. This gives the protein CASSPTPTGQETQYF.

The chain couples TRBV3-1 (or the pseudogene TRBV3-2) to TRBJ2-2; D remains ambiguous. Germline CDR1 is LGHDT and CDR2 is YNNKEL (reference sequence). CDR3 length: 14 residues. Trimming removed 0 bases at V and 6 bases at J, with 8 bases between. The CDR3 DNA is TGTGCCAGCAGCCAAGATAGCAGATCCGGGGAGCTGTTTTTT. Protein: CASSQDSRSGELFF.

This chain joins TRBV27 and TRBJ2-7; the D gene is possibly TRBD2 (7 bases). V shed 6 bases and J shed 3 bases, with 18 bases lying between them. CDR1 and CDR2 from the germline V gene are MNHEY and SMNVEV (reference sequence). The CDR3 extends over 15 amino acids. The CDR3 reads CASRGGGLRRYEQYF. The CDR3 DNA reads as TGTGCCAGCAGAGGGGGGGGCTTACGGCGCTACGAGCAGTACTTC.

This rearrangement joins TRBV5-1 to TRBJ2-2; 16 bases match TRBD2. Germline trimming cut 3 bases from V and 3 bases from J; bases unmatched to any gene: 5. Germline V lookup: CDR1 SGHRS, CDR2 YFSETQ. The CDR3 runs to 18 residues. CDR3 DNA: TGCGCCAGCAGCTCGGGACTAGCGGGAGGGCAGGACACCGGGGAGCTGTTTTTT. It codes for CASSSGLAGGQDTGELFF.

V gene TRBV9 combines with J gene TRBJ1-4; D perhaps matches TRBD1 (5 bases). V dropped 1 base and J dropped 1 base, with 5 bases sitting between them. Germline V gene data show CDR1 as SGDLS and CDR2 as YYNGEE. This CDR3 comprises 14 residues. The CDR3 loop reads CASSVQGTNEKLFF. The CDR3 region has the DNA TGTGCCAGCAGCGTACAGGGAACTAATGAAAAACTGTTTTTT.

The CDR3, as DNA: TGTGCCAGCTCACCGAGGACAGGGGGTGCCCCGAACACCGGGGAGCTGTTTTTT. Translated: CASSPRTGGAPNTGELFF. The chain uses TRBV18 and TRBJ2-2; 10 bases are shared with TRBD1. CDR1 and CDR2 (germline): KGHSH, LQKENI. This CDR3 region has 18 residues. The V segment lost 3 bases and the J segment 0 bases; nucleotides outside the gene matches: 7.

The genes are TRBV20-1 and TRBJ2-7; D ambiguous. The V and J ends lost 3 bases and 6 bases respectively, with 9 bases between them. The CDR3 is 11 amino acids. Germline CDR1 is DFQATT and CDR2 is SNEGSKA (reference sequence). The CDR3 protein is CSASLLGEQYF. Written as DNA, the CDR3 is TGCAGTGCTAGTCTCCTCGGCGAGCAGTACTTC.

V and J are TRBV24-1 and TRBJ2-3; D perhaps matches TRBD2 (5 bases). This CDR3 is 18 amino acids long. Trimming pared 4 bases from V and 4 bases from J, leaving 23 bases between. CDR1 is KGHDR and CDR2 is SFDVKD in the germline V gene. The CDR3 DNA follows: TGTGCCACCAGTGACGGGAAATGGGGTGTATTGCCGGCAGATACGCAGTATTTT. Its protein is CATSDGKWGVLPADTQYF.

The rearrangement uses TRBV19 and TRBJ2-7; D is unresolved. Germline V gene sequence: CDR1 LNHDA, CDR2 SQIVND (reference sequence). V was shortened by 6 bases and J by 2 bases, with 11 bases between the two germline ends. This CDR3 is built from 13 residues. CDR3 coding DNA: TGTGCCAGTAGGGCAGATAAGACCTACGAGCAGTACTTC. Translating it yields CASRADKTYEQYF.

The J gene is TRBJ1-1, the V gene TRBV9; possibly TRBD1 for D (6 bases). Germline assignment: CDR1 SGDLS and CDR2 YYNGEE. The V end lost 2 bases, the J end lost 0 bases, and 8 bases lay between the germline ends. The CDR3 extends over 14 amino acids. CDR3 in amino acids: CASSVDSLNTEAFF. In DNA, the CDR3 is TGTGCCAGCAGCGTGGACAGCTTGAACACTGAAGCTTTCTTT. Supplemented by reference TRBV9 and TRBJ1-1, the full variable domain reads DSGVTQTPKHLITATGQRVTLRCSPRSGDLSVYWYQQSLDQGLQFLIQYYNGEERAKGNILERFSAQQFPDLHSELNLSSLELGDSALYFCASSVDSLNTEAFFGQGTRLTVV.

This clone was seen once. This chain uses TRBV10-3 with TRBJ2-5, with unresolved D. The CDR3 runs to 14 residues. CDR1 is ENHRY and CDR2 is SYGVKD in the germline V gene. The V gene lost 3 bases and the J gene lost 5 bases, with 13 bases spanning the gap. CDR3: CAISDDNHLETQYF. CDR3 DNA: TGTGCCATCAGTGACGACAACCATCTTGAGACCCAGTACTTC.

The chain uses TRBV18 and TRBJ1-1; D is unclear. V lost 0 bases and J 5 bases, leaving 10 bases between the germline ends. The CDR3 spans 14 residues. Germline V gene lookup returns CDR1 KGHSH and CDR2 LQKENI. The CDR3 sequence: CASSPPNTPTEAFF. CDR3 bases: TGTGCCAGCTCACCACCGAACACCCCAACTGAAGCTTTCTTT.

The gene calls are TRBV7-9 and TRBJ2-3; 7 nucleotides agree with TRBD2. Germline CDR1 reads SEHNR; CDR2 reads FQNEAQ (reference sequence). Germline trimming cut 6 bases from V and 5 bases from J; bases unmatched to any gene: 5. The CDR3 runs to 13 residues. CDR3 sequence reads: CASRSGGLDTQYF. As DNA, the CDR3 is TGTGCCAGCAGATCGGGAGGCTTAGATACGCAGTATTTT.

Turning to this clone: Additional DNA sequences in this sample encode the identical CDR3. V is TRBV6-4 and J is TRBJ2-1; 13 positions agree with TRBD2. CDR3 length equals 15 residues. V was clipped by 4 bases and J by 4 bases; unmatched bases: 1. CDR1 and CDR2 from the germline V gene are MRHNA and SNTAGT. This chain's CDR3 is CASSGTSGSYNEQFF. The CDR3, as DNA: TGTGCCAGCAGTGGGACTAGCGGGAGTTACAATGAGCAGTTCTTC.

The chain recombines TRBV7-2 with TRBJ1-2; the D gene is possibly TRBD1 (5 bases). V lost 1 base to trimming and J lost 7 bases, with 10 bases between them. The CDR3 is made up of 13 amino acids. Germline CDR1 is SGHTA and CDR2 is FQGNSA. The CDR3 loop reads CASSLVRGRGYTF. In DNA form, the CDR3 reads TGTGCCAGCAGCTTAGTAAGGGGTCGTGGCTACACCTTC. Full variable domain (outside the CDR3, taken from reference TRBV7-2 and TRBJ1-2): GAGVSQSPSNKVTEKGKDVELRCDPISGHTALYWYRQSLGQGLEFLIYFQGNSAPDKSGLPSDRFSAERTGGSVSTLTIQRTQQEDSAVYLCASSLVRGRGYTFGSGTRLTVV.